The 10 T cell receptor beta chains in this list originate from one sample, sequenced in a study of blood T cell repertoires in COVID-19. The protocol was immunoSEQ multiplex PCR, while the TCRdb copy is restricted to in-frame clones and leaves out a portion. Of just under 150,000 clones listed, approximately 87% are singletons. Sequences were obtained from peripheral blood. Receptor source: a woman aged 50 to 65 with active or convalescent COVID-19.

The chain carries TRBV2 and TRBJ1-5; unclear D gene. CDR1 is SNHLY, CDR2 FYNNEI, per germline. The CDR3 totals 15 residues. Trimming pared 0 bases from V and 3 bases from J, leaving 9 bases between. In DNA form, the CDR3 reads TGTGCCAGCAGTGAAGCCGGGTTGGTCAATCAGCCCCAGCATTTT. It yields the protein CASSEAGLVNQPQHF.

This chain joins TRBV4-2 and TRBJ1-3; D not certain. The germline CDR1 and CDR2 sequences are LGHNA and YNFKEQ. The CDR3 length is 16 residues. V was clipped by 2 bases and J by 0 bases, with 11 bases between them. DNA for the CDR3: TGTGCCAGCAGCCAACAGGCGACCAACTCTGGAAACACCATATATTTT. Residues: CASSQQATNSGNTIYF.

The V and J genes are TRBV12-5 and TRBJ2-1; a possible D gene is TRBD1 (6 bases). Per the germline V gene, CDR1 is LGHNT and CDR2 is FRNRAP. This CDR3 has 15 residues. V gave up 3 bases and J gave up 2 bases, with 11 bases separating them. The CDR3 spells CASGLGQMTYNEQFF. The CDR3 nucleotides read TGTGCTAGTGGTTTAGGACAGATGACCTACAATGAGCAGTTCTTC.

Here the CDR3 DNA reads TGTGCTAGTGAAAAACAGGGTGGGACTGAAGCTTTCTTT. Translation: CASEKQGGTEAFF. The genes are TRBV12-5 and TRBJ1-1, with D perhaps TRBD1 (6 bases). The V end was cut by 7 bases, the J end by 5 bases, with 14 bases between. Germline V gene data show CDR1 as LGHNT and CDR2 as FRNRAP. This CDR3 has 13 amino acids.

The CDR3 sequence: CSVGRGRNAGELFF. CDR3 DNA sequence: TGCAGCGTTGGGAGAGGGCGCAACGCCGGGGAGCTGTTTTTT. The chain combines TRBV29-1 with TRBJ2-2, with D tentatively TRBD2 (5 bases). Germline CDR1 SQVTM, CDR2 ANQGSEA. With 4 bases removed from V and 6 bases from J, the gap between germline ends came to 15 bases. The CDR3 covers 14 residues.

This chain connects TRBV7-2 to TRBJ1-1; TRBD1 agrees at 8 bases. Germline-derived CDR1 and CDR2 are SGHTA and FQGNSA. The CDR3 is made up of 15 amino acids. V was pared by 2 bases and J by 4 bases, with 6 bases of the junction left unmatched. The CDR3 reads CASSLSGTGFTEAFF. The CDR3 DNA is TGTGCCAGCAGCTTATCCGGGACAGGCTTCACTGAAGCTTTCTTT. Complete variable domain (other parts from reference TRBV7-2 and TRBJ1-1): GAGVSQSPSNKVTEKGKDVELRCDPISGHTALYWYRQSLGQGLEFLIYFQGNSAPDKSGLPSDRFSAERTGGSVSTLTIQRTQQEDSAVYLCASSLSGTGFTEAFFGQGTRLTVV.

J is TRBJ1-1 and V is TRBV18; D is perhaps TRBD1 (5 bases). V gave up 3 bases and J gave up 0 bases, with 5 bases separating them. This CDR3 contains 13 residues. Looked up from germline, CDR1 is KGHSH and CDR2 is LQKENI. The CDR3 nucleotides read TGTGCCAGCTCACCGGGGCTGAACACTGAAGCTTTCTTT. Translation: CASSPGLNTEAFF.

This rearrangement joins TRBV7-8 to TRBJ1-2, with TRBD1 matching 8 bases. Germline lookup yields CDR1 SGHVS and CDR2 FQNEAQ. The CDR3 runs 16 residues. V dropped 1 base and J dropped 7; count of bases not matched to a gene: 11. This chain's CDR3 is CASSLVDRVVSGGYTF. DNA of the CDR3: TGTGCCAGCAGCTTAGTGGACAGGGTTGTATCGGGTGGCTACACCTTC.

CDR3 coding DNA: TGTGCCAGCAGTTTATACGGGGGGAGCACAGATACGCAGTATTTT. Translation: CASSLYGGSTDTQYF. V and J are TRBV27 and TRBJ2-3; the match to TRBD2 covers 7 bases. V lost 1 base to trimming and J lost 0 bases; unmatched junction nucleotides: 1. The CDR3 consists of 15 residues. Germline V gene data show CDR1 as MNHEY and CDR2 as SMNVEV (reference sequence).

This chain links TRBV12-1 with TRBJ1-1; the D segment call TRBD1 is taken from the table without a DNA check. TRBV12-1 is listed as a pseudogene. This CDR3 is 15 amino acids long. Written as DNA, the CDR3 is TGTGCCAGCAGCCCGTTGACAGGGAGTGACACTGAAGCTTTCTTT. The encoded protein is CASSPLTGSDTEAFF.